Following are 11 T cell receptor beta chains from one sample sequenced in a study of blood T cells in healthy people across ages. Alongside a J-beta primer mix, a sample-barcoded 5' primer served in a second PCR lasting roughly 7 to 11 cycles. TCRdb reanalysed the 5' RACE reads using MiXCR and keeps one entry per CDR3 protein. The sample records roughly 500,000 distinct CDR3 sequences, 25% to 30% being singletons. The specimen sequenced was blood. Receptors originate from a woman in her sixties or seventies in good health.

In its sample, this clonotype was seen once. The V call is TRBV24-1, the J call TRBJ1-2; possibly TRBD1 for D (6 bases). Germline CDR1 reads KGHDR; CDR2 reads SFDVKD. V was trimmed by 8 bases and J by 4 bases, leaving 22 bases between them. The CDR3 is 16 residues long. This CDR3 is CATTLRAGEPGYGYTF. In DNA form, the CDR3 reads TGTGCCACCACTCTCCGAGCAGGGGAGCCTGGCTATGGCTACACCTTC.

A single count supports this clonotype. The J gene is TRBJ2-7, the V gene TRBV20-1; D is unresolved. The V gene lost 5 bases and the J gene lost 2 bases, with 16 bases spanning the gap. The germline CDR1 and CDR2 sequences are DFQATT and SNEGSKA (reference sequence). The CDR3 covers 14 residues. The CDR3 sequence is CSARRPSVAYEQYF. As DNA, the CDR3 is TGCAGTGCTCGCAGGCCATCCGTAGCCTACGAGCAGTACTTC.

The chain carries TRBV29-1 and TRBJ1-2; D gene uncertain. Germline V gene sequence: CDR1 SQVTM, CDR2 ANQGSEA. This CDR3 is 13 amino acids long. The V gene lost 4 bases and the J gene lost 3 bases, with 12 bases spanning the gap. The CDR3 here is CSVGTGFDYGYTF. The CDR3 DNA reads TGCAGCGTTGGTACTGGGTTCGACTATGGCTACACCTTC.

This clonotype appeared many times. This sequence joins TRBV11-1 and TRBJ2-5; 10 bases agree with TRBD2. V shed 5 bases, J shed 4 bases, and the junction held 7 bases outside the gene matches. CDR3 length: 15 residues. Germline assignment: CDR1 SGHAT and CDR2 FQDESV (reference sequence). The CDR3 DNA reads TGTGCCAGCAGCACTAGGACTAGCGGCGGAGAGACCCAGTACTTC. Protein: CASSTRTSGGETQYF. The full variable domain, rest sourced from reference TRBV11-1 and TRBJ2-5, is EAEVAQSPRYKITEKSQAVAFWCDPISGHATLYWYRQILGQGPELLVQFQDESVVDDSQLPKDRFSAERLKGVDSTLKIQPAELGDSAMYLCASSTRTSGGETQYFGPGTRLLVL.

This clonotype was detected a few times. The J gene is TRBJ2-5, the V gene TRBV29-1; 10 bases line up with TRBD2. The CDR3 has 14 amino acids. V lost 5 bases and J lost 5; bases outside the gene matches: 8. Germline CDR1 reads SQVTM; CDR2 reads ANQGSEA. The CDR3 coding sequence is TGCAGCGTTTCATCCCCTAGCGGGGGCGAGACCCAGTACTTC. It codes for CSVSSPSGGETQYF.

On this clonotype: One base away lies a much larger clone, so this may be a sequencing read error. The rearrangement joins TRBV6-6 to TRBJ2-7; tentatively, D is TRBD1 (5 bases). The CDR3 is 12 residues long. CDR1 and CDR2 from the germline V gene are MNHNY and SVGAGI (reference sequence). The CDR3 here is CAGSPQGFEQYF. DNA of the CDR3: TGTGCCGGCAGCCCCCAGGGTTTCGAGCAGTACTTC.

This sequence joins TRBV20-1 and TRBJ2-1; D gene unclear. The DNA end is a closer match to TRBJ2-7, so the J assignment may be wrong. CDR3 length: 11 amino acids. The germline gives CDR1 DFQATT, CDR2 SNEGSKA (reference sequence). The CDR3 protein is CSARGPRTQYF. The CDR3 nucleotides read TGCAGTGCTAGAGGCCCCCGGACGCAGTACTTC.

The rearrangement links TRBV18 to TRBJ2-3; TRBD1 matches 7 bases. Germline CDR1 is KGHSH and CDR2 is LQKENI. Trimming removed 5 bases from V and 3 bases from J; junction bases left unmatched: 5. The CDR3 spans 14 residues. Here the CDR3 DNA reads TGTGCCAGCTCAACCCGACAGGGAACAGATACGCAGTATTTT. Translated, it gives CASSTRQGTDTQYF.

The chain has TRBV2 and TRBJ2-4, with TRBD2 identical over 10 bases. The germline V gene encodes CDR1 SNHLY and CDR2 FYNNEI. The J segment lost 0 bases and the V segment lost 11 bases, leaving 10 bases of the junction unmatched. This CDR3 has 16 amino acids. CDR3 sequence (DNA): TGTGCCGTGGATAGCGGGGGGTCGGCAGCCAAAAACATTCAGTACTTC. Its protein product is CAVDSGGSAAKNIQYF.

The V call is TRBV18, the J call TRBJ1-1, with D unclear. Germline V lookup: CDR1 KGHSH, CDR2 LQKENI. V was cut by 4 bases and J by 11 bases, with 11 bases left in between. The CDR3 consists of 11 residues. CDR3 nucleotides: TGTGCCAGCTCACAGGACCTAGTGGCTTTCTTT. Amino acid sequence: CASSQDLVAFF. Full variable domain (rest looked up from reference TRBV18 and TRBJ1-1): NAGVMQNPRHLVRRRGQEARLRCSPMKGHSHVYWYRQLPEEGLKFMVYLQKENIIDESGMPKERFSAEFPKEGPSILRIQQVVRGDSAAYFCASSQDLVAFFGQGTRLTVV.

The V gene is TRBV7-9, the J gene TRBJ2-5; the D gene is possibly TRBD2 (6 bases). The J call may be wrong; the DNA end is better matched by TRBJ2-1. CDR1 is SEHNR, CDR2 FQNEAQ, per germline (reference sequence). The CDR3 spans 13 residues. The CDR3 DNA follows: TGTGCCAGCAGGCCGCTTGGGGGGAGTGAGCAGTTCTTC. It encodes CASRPLGGSEQFF.